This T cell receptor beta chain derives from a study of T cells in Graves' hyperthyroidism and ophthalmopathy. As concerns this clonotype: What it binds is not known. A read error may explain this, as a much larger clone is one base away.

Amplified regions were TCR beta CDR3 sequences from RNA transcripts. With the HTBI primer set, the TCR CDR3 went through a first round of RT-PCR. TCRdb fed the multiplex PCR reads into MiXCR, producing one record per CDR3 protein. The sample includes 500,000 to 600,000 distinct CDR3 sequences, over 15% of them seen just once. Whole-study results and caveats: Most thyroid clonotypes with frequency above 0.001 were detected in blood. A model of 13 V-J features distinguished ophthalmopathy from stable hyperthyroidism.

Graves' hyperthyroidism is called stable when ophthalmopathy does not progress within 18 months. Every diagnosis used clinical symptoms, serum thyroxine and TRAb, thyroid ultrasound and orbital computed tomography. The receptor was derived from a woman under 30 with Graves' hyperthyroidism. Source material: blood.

CDR3: CASSQAGAYGYTF. As DNA, the CDR3 is TGTGCCAGCAGCCAAGCAGGGGCCTATGGCTACACCTTC. The chain carries TRBV4-2 and TRBJ1-2; perhaps TRBD1 as D (6 bases). The germline gives CDR1 LGHNA, CDR2 YNFKEQ. CDR3 length: 13 residues. V lost 1 base and J 4 bases, leaving 7 bases between the germline ends.